This T cell receptor beta chain came from a study of cytomegalovirus exposure and HLA in healthy donors. Overall study findings and caveats: It was confirmed in vitro that a few of the CMV-associated chains were specific for CMV antigens. Later genetic work tied a missense DCLRE1C variant to beta-chain V and J trimming.

A multiplex PCR was run with 60 Vbeta primers and 13 Jbeta primers. Repertoires were generated with immunoSEQ multiplex PCR, while TCRdb's copy carries only in-frame clones and drops some. The data show 93,000 or so clones, about 77% seen once. Worth noting for this clone: Its antigen remains unknown.

This clonotype originated in a young woman in good health and CMV-seropositive. The sample taken for sequencing was PBMCs.

The DNA for the CDR3 is TGTGCCAGCAGTTTAGCCGGGACAGGCGCCTACGAGCAGTACTTC. Its translation: CASSLAGTGAYEQYF. The chain uses TRBV28 and TRBJ2-7; 8 bases are a match to TRBD1. The V segment lost 2 bases and the J segment 2 bases; nucleotides outside the gene matches: 5. Germline CDR1 MDHEN, CDR2 SYDVKM. This CDR3 has 15 residues.